The 3 T cell receptor beta chains listed next were all sequenced from one sample in a study of OX40 agonist ivuxolimab in advanced cancers. Some clones are missing from TCRdb's copy, which holds only in-frame ones; the method was immunoSEQ multiplex PCR. The sample yields about 88,000 clones, around nine tenths seen once. Sequenced material: CD4+ or CD8+ T cells sorted from blood, taken in a trial of the OX40 agonist ivuxolimab. The receptor source for this set is an adult with an advanced solid tumor such as melanoma, head and neck, liver or kidney cancer.

This chain joins TRBV6-5 and TRBJ2-7; D is undetermined. V lost 4 bases and J lost 4, with 14 bases in between. CDR3 length: 14 amino acids. Germline-derived CDR1 and CDR2 are MNHEY and SVGAGI. The CDR3: CASSFAAGIYEQYF. In nucleotides, the CDR3 is TGTGCCAGCAGTTTTGCGGCAGGAATTTACGAGCAGTACTTC.

The V gene is TRBV6-5, the J gene TRBJ2-7; 9 bases are a match to TRBD1. Germline V gene lookup returns CDR1 MNHEY and CDR2 SVGAGI. The length of the CDR3 is 15 residues. V was clipped by 6 bases and J by 6 bases; unmatched bases: 12. The CDR3 coding sequence is TGTGCCAGCAGACTAGGGACAGGGAATTCTTTCGAGCAGTACTTC. It is translated as CASRLGTGNSFEQYF.

The rearrangement links TRBV9 to TRBJ1-2, with D unclear. CDR1 and CDR2 (germline): SGDLS, YYNGEE. CDR3 length: 14 residues. V shed 5 bases and J shed 8 bases, with 19 bases lying between them. The CDR3 protein is CASSDGSHRFGYTF. CDR3 coding DNA: TGTGCCAGCAGTGACGGGTCCCACCGCTTCGGCTACACCTTC.